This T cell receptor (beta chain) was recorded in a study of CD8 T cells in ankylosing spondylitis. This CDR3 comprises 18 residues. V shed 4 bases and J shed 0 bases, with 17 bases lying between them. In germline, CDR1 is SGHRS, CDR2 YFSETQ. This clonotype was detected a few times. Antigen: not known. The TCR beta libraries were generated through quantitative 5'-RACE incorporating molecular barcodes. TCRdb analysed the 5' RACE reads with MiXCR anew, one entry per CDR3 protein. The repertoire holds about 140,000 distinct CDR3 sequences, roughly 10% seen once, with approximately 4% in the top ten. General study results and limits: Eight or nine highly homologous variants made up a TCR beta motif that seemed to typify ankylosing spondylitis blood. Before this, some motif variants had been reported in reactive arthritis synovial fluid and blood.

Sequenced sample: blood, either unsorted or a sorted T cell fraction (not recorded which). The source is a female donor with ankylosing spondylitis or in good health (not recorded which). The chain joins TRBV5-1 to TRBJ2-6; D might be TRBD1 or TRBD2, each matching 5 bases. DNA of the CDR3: TGCGCCAGCAGCACGATGGGGGTTTTCAGCTCTGGGGCCAACGTCCTGACTTTC. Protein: CASSTMGVFSSGANVLTF.